One sample yielded the 25 T cell receptor beta chains listed below, sequenced in a study of blood T cell repertoires in COVID-19. Here immunoSEQ multiplex PCR was the method, and the copy in TCRdb shows in-frame clones only, minus some. The table lists some 200,000 clones, about 89% of them singletons. Specimen: peripheral blood. The receptor source for this set is a man aged 40-49 years with active or convalescent COVID-19.

The genes are TRBV28 and TRBJ2-5; TRBD1 is a possible D gene (5 bases). CDR1 is MDHEN and CDR2 is SYDVKM in the germline V gene. The CDR3 runs 15 residues. Between the trimmed V and J ends, which lost 5 bases and 5 bases, there was a span of 18 bases. The CDR3 here is CASSPQSKTEETQYF. The DNA of the CDR3 is TGTGCCAGCAGTCCCCAATCCAAGACAGAGGAGACCCAGTACTTC.

The gene calls are TRBV5-4 and TRBJ2-7; no reliable D call. V was clipped by 0 bases and J by 0 bases, with 10 bases between them. The CDR3 totals 15 residues. Germline V gene data show CDR1 as SGHNT and CDR2 as YYREEE (reference sequence). CDR3 amino acids: CASSLGARSSYEQYF. CDR3 bases: TGTGCCAGCAGCTTGGGCGCTCGAAGCTCCTACGAGCAGTACTTC.

The gene calls are TRBV10-1 and TRBJ2-4; possible D gene TRBD1, 5 bases. The CDR3 extends over 15 amino acids. Looked up from germline, CDR1 is WNHNN and CDR2 is SYGVQD (reference sequence). V lost 5 bases, J lost 0 bases, and 11 bases lay in between. CDR3 in DNA: TGCGCCAGCAGTTACAGGATTCTAGCCAAAAACATTCAGTACTTC. This encodes CASSYRILAKNIQYF.

The rearrangement links TRBV19 to TRBJ2-1, with TRBD1 matching over 11 bases. The CDR3 length is 18 residues. Germline V lookup: CDR1 LNHDA, CDR2 SQIVND (reference sequence). The junction had 9 bases not matched to a gene; V was cut back by 4 bases and J by 1 base. DNA for the CDR3: TGTGCCAGTAGTACCCCCTCCGGGACAGGGGGGTCCTACAATGAGCAGTTCTTC. Encoded protein: CASSTPSGTGGSYNEQFF.

The chain couples TRBV9 to TRBJ1-2; TRBD1 agrees at 7 bases. Germline V gives CDR1 SGDLS, CDR2 YYNGEE. The CDR3 consists of 16 residues. Trimming cost V 3 bases and J 0 bases; bases outside gene matches: 8. The CDR3 spells CASSEARGGANYGYTF. As DNA, the CDR3 is TGTGCCAGCAGCGAGGCCCGAGGGGGCGCTAACTATGGCTACACCTTC.

The chain recombines TRBV20-1 with TRBJ1-2, with a weak D call TRBD1 (5 bases). This CDR3 contains 13 residues. The V gene's germline CDR1 is DFQATT and CDR2 SNEGSKA (reference sequence). Trimming took 3 bases from V and 2 from J, leaving 10 bases between them. Here the CDR3 DNA reads TGCAGTGCTAGTTCGGGGGGAAACTATGGCTACACCTTC. It translates to CSASSGGNYGYTF.

The rearrangement links TRBV15 to TRBJ1-5; D is unclear. Trimming removed 5 bases from V and 7 bases from J, with 15 bases in between. The CDR3 has 14 residues. Germline-derived CDR1 and CDR2 are LNHNV and YYDKDF (reference sequence). Here the CDR3 reads CATSLEGGGQPQHF. DNA of the CDR3: TGTGCCACCAGCCTGGAGGGCGGAGGGCAGCCCCAGCATTTT.

The chain joins TRBV5-5 to TRBJ2-3; a weak D match, TRBD2 (5 bases). Germline assignment: CDR1 SGHKS and CDR2 YYEKEE (reference sequence). Trimming pared 5 bases from V and 11 bases from J, leaving 24 bases between. The CDR3 has 15 residues. CDR3 residues: CASSYRGDPIRGQYF. The CDR3, as DNA: TGTGCCAGCAGTTATCGGGGAGATCCGATACGGGGGCAGTATTTT.

The genes are TRBV12-5 and TRBJ2-7, with 7 bases that match TRBD1. The CDR3 runs to 15 residues. The V and J ends lost 1 base and 6 bases, in that order; junction bases with no gene match: 9. CDR1 and CDR2 (germline): LGHNT, FRNRAP. CDR3: CASGLGSTGISEQYF. CDR3 coding DNA: TGTGCTAGTGGTTTGGGATCGACAGGGATCAGCGAGCAGTACTTC. The full variable domain, its missing parts supplied by reference TRBV12-5 and TRBJ2-7, is DARVTQTPRHKVTEMGQEVTMRCQPILGHNTVFWYRQTMMQGLELLAYFRNRAPLDDSGMPKDRFSAEMPDATLATLKIQPSEPRDSAVYFCASGLGSTGISEQYFGPGTRLTVT.

The V and J genes are TRBV5-6 and TRBJ1-5; 8 nucleotides align to TRBD1. The V and J ends lost 4 bases and 8 bases, in that order; junction bases with no gene match: 14. CDR1 is SGHDT and CDR2 is YYEEEE in the germline V gene. CDR3 length: 16 residues. The CDR3 DNA follows: TGTGCCAGCAGCACTCGGACAGGGAGGAATGGGGAGCCCCAGCATTTT. Amino acids: CASSTRTGRNGEPQHF.

This chain uses TRBV10-2 with TRBJ2-7; tentative D call: TRBD1 (6 bases). V lost 7 bases and J 4 bases, leaving 17 bases between the germline ends. Germline V CDR1 and CDR2: WSHSY, SAAADI. The CDR3 loop spans 14 amino acids. DNA for the CDR3: TGCGCCAGCATTAACCGGGACAAAGCTTACGAGCAGTACTTC. Translated, it gives CASINRDKAYEQYF.

The chain couples TRBV2 to TRBJ2-7, with TRBD1 matching over 8 bases. The germline V gene encodes CDR1 SNHLY and CDR2 FYNNEI. Losses at the gene ends were 4 bases for V and 3 bases for J; bases not matched to a gene: 2. The CDR3 consists of 13 residues. CDR3 sequence (DNA): TGTGCCAGCAGTGGGACAGGGCGCTACGAGCAGTACTTC. This sequence encodes CASSGTGRYEQYF.

The chain uses TRBV5-1 and TRBJ2-1; TRBD2 matches 8 bases. This CDR3 comprises 15 residues. Germline CDR1 is SGHRS and CDR2 is YFSETQ. Trimming took 4 bases from V and 0 from J; bases not matched to a gene: 3. As DNA, the CDR3 is TGCGCCAGCAGCCCCGGGGGGGTCTCCTACAATGAGCAGTTCTTC. It is translated as CASSPGGVSYNEQFF.

V usage is TRBV2 and J usage is TRBJ1-2; 9 positions match TRBD1. Trimming removed 8 bases from V and 4 bases from J; junction bases left unmatched: 5. The CDR3 is made up of 13 amino acids. The germline gives CDR1 SNHLY, CDR2 FYNNEI. CDR3 loop: CASFGQGTYGYTF. In nucleotides, the CDR3 is TGTGCCAGCTTTGGACAGGGGACCTATGGCTACACCTTC. The full variable domain, in which reference TRBV2 and TRBJ1-2 provide the parts outside the CDR3, is EPEVTQTPSHQVTQMGQEVILRCVPISNHLYFYWYRQILGQKVEFLVSFYNNEISEKSEIFDDQFSVERPDGSNFTLKIRSTKLEDSAMYFCASFGQGTYGYTFGSGTRLTVV.

This rearrangement joins TRBV9 to TRBJ2-1; D is unclear. Germline CDR1 reads SGDLS; CDR2 reads YYNGEE. V lost 2 bases and J 4 bases, leaving 7 bases between the germline ends. This CDR3 is built from 13 residues. Written as DNA, the CDR3 is TGTGCCAGCAGCGTGTCAAATTACAATGAGCAGTTCTTC. Protein product: CASSVSNYNEQFF.

J is TRBJ2-7 and V is TRBV19; a weak D match, TRBD1 (5 bases). V lost 6 bases to trimming and J lost 5 bases, with 17 bases between them. The CDR3 sequence is 14 residues long. Germline CDR1 and CDR2: LNHDA and SQIVND (reference sequence). The CDR3 sequence: CASRQQGISHEQYF. The CDR3 DNA reads as TGTGCCAGTAGACAGCAGGGTATATCCCACGAGCAGTACTTC.

The chain has TRBV7-9 and TRBJ2-5, with 7 bases that match TRBD1. The CDR3 is made up of 14 amino acids. Unmatched junction bases numbered 6, after V lost 4 bases and J lost 4 bases. Germline CDR1 is SEHNR and CDR2 is FQNEAQ (reference sequence). The chain's CDR3 is CASSSGTVVETQYF. The CDR3 DNA sequence: TGTGCCAGCAGCTCCGGGACAGTGGTAGAGACCCAGTACTTC.

CDR3 in amino acids: CASSVGQFHTDTQYF. For the CDR3, the DNA is TGTGCCAGCAGCGTAGGACAATTTCACACAGATACGCAGTATTTT. The rearrangement joins TRBV9 to TRBJ2-3; D ambiguous. The ends were cut back, 0 bases at V and 2 bases at J, with 10 bases in the middle. CDR1 and CDR2 (germline): SGDLS, YYNGEE. The length of the CDR3 is 15 residues.

This chain connects TRBV5-1 to TRBJ1-1, with D possibly TRBD1 on 5 matching bases. V shed 0 bases and J shed 4 bases, with 13 bases lying between them. The germline V gene has CDR1 SGHRS and CDR2 YFSETQ. The CDR3 runs to 15 residues. The CDR3 coding sequence is TGCGCCAGCAGCTTGGCCGGGGGGGTTGGCACTGAAGCTTTCTTT. Its translation is CASSLAGGVGTEAFF.

This chain uses TRBV5-4 with TRBJ1-2; maybe TRBD1 (6 bases). V was pared by 0 bases and J by 7 bases, with 13 bases between. This CDR3 comprises 14 residues. Per the germline V gene, CDR1 is SGHNT and CDR2 is YYREEE (reference sequence). CDR3 protein: CASSLERQGSGYTF. The CDR3, as DNA: TGTGCCAGCAGCTTGGAGCGGCAGGGGTCTGGCTACACCTTC. Using reference TRBV5-4 and TRBJ1-2 for the parts outside the CDR3, the full variable domain is ETGVTQSPTHLIKTRGQQVTLRCSSQSGHNTVSWYQQALGQGPQFIFQYYREEENGRGNFPPRFSGLQFPNYSSELNVNALELDDSALYLCASSLERQGSGYTFGSGTRLTVV.

The rearrangement uses TRBV7-2 and TRBJ1-1; a weak D match, TRBD1 (5 bases). This CDR3 contains 15 residues. Per germline, CDR1 SGHTA and CDR2 FQGNSA. V was trimmed by 4 bases and J by 1 base, leaving 13 bases between them. CDR3 sequence (DNA): TGTGCCAGCAGCTCTGCGGCGGGGGGGAACACTGAAGCTTTCTTT. This translates into CASSSAAGGNTEAFF. The full variable domain, its missing parts supplied by reference TRBV7-2 and TRBJ1-1, is GAGVSQSPSNKVTEKGKDVELRCDPISGHTALYWYRQSLGQGLEFLIYFQGNSAPDKSGLPSDRFSAERTGGSVSTLTIQRTQQEDSAVYLCASSSAAGGNTEAFFGQGTRLTVV.

This clone occurred a few times. The chain carries TRBV6-2 or TRBV6-3 and TRBJ1-5; a possible D gene is TRBD1 (5 bases). CDR1 and CDR2 from the germline V gene are MNHEY and SVGEGT. The CDR3 extends over 15 amino acids. V was pared by 3 bases and J by 4 bases, with 13 bases between. CDR3 sequence: CASSYSGFRNQPQHF. The CDR3 nucleotides are TGTGCCAGCAGTTATTCAGGGTTTCGGAATCAGCCCCAGCATTTT.

The chain links TRBV2 to TRBJ2-2; TRBD1 is a possible D gene (8 bases). Germline V CDR1 and CDR2: SNHLY, FYNNEI. This CDR3 contains 14 residues. The V and J ends lost 8 bases and 6 bases respectively, with 16 bases between them. The CDR3 loop is CASGRDRQSGELFF. The CDR3 DNA sequence: TGTGCCAGCGGGAGGGACAGGCAATCCGGGGAGCTGTTTTTT.

The gene calls are TRBV27 and TRBJ1-5; TRBD1 is a possible D gene (5 bases). V lost 3 bases, J lost 5 bases, and 11 bases lay in between. Germline V gene data show CDR1 as MNHEY and CDR2 as SMNVEV (reference sequence). The CDR3 sequence is 14 residues long. The DNA of the CDR3 is TGTGCCAGCAGTTTGGGGCAGCGGGATCAGCCCCAGCATTTT. Translated: CASSLGQRDQPQHF.

The genes are TRBV28 and TRBJ1-5; D gene unclear. The V gene's germline CDR1 is MDHEN and CDR2 SYDVKM. V dropped 6 bases and J dropped 1 base, with 7 bases sitting between them. The CDR3 contains 13 residues. The CDR3 region is CASSRGSNQPQHF. DNA of the CDR3: TGTGCCAGCAGCCGAGGGAGCAATCAGCCCCAGCATTTT. Full variable domain (outside the CDR3, taken from reference TRBV28 and TRBJ1-5): DVKVTQSSRYLVKRTGEKVFLECVQDMDHENMFWYRQDPGLGLRLIYFSYDVKMKEKGDIPEGYSVSREKKERFSLILESASTNQTSMYLCASSRGSNQPQHFGDGTRLSIL.